This T cell receptor (beta chain) is drawn from a study of T cell changes during pregnancy in multiple sclerosis. This CDR3 is 13 amino acids long. CDR1 is MNHNS and CDR2 is SASEGT in the germline V gene. With 7 bases removed from V and 5 bases from J, the gap between germline ends came to 14 bases. The assay was immunoSEQ multiplex PCR, and TCRdb's table has in-frame clones only and misses some. Of around 50,000 clones listed, nearly 95% are singletons. The receptor comes from a female donor in good health, enrolled as a control in a pregnancy study. This chain connects TRBV6-1 to TRBJ1-1; D gene unclear. This material consisted of CD4+ T cells from peripheral blood mononuclear cells, taken after pregnancy. CDR3 in DNA: TGTGCCAGCACGAACCCTCGACTGACTGAAGCTTTCTTT. Translating gives CASTNPRLTEAFF.